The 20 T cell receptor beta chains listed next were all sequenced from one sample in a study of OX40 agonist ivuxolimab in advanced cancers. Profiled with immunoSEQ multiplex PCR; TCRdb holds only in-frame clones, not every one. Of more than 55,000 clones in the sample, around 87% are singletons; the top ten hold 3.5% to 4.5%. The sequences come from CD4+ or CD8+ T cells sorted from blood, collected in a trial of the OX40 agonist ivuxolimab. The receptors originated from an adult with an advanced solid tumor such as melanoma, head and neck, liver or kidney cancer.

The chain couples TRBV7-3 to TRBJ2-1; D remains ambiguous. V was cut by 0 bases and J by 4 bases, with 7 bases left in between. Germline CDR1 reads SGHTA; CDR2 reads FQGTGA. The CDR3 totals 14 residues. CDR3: CASSLTGLYNEQFF. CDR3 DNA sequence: TGTGCCAGCAGCTTAACGGGTCTGTACAATGAGCAGTTCTTC.

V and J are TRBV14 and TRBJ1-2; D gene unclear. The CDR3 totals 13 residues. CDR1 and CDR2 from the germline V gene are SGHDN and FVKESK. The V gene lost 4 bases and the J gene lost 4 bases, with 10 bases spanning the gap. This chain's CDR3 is CASSPTTFYGYTF. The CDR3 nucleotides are TGTGCCAGCAGCCCGACGACTTTCTATGGCTACACCTTC.

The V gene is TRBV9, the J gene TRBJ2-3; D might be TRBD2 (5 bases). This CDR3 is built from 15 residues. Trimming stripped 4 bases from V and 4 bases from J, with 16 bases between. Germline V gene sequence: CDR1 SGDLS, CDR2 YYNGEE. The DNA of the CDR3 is TGTGCCAGCAGCTCCTCCGGGGTCCAAGCAGATACGCAGTATTTT. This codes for CASSSSGVQADTQYF.

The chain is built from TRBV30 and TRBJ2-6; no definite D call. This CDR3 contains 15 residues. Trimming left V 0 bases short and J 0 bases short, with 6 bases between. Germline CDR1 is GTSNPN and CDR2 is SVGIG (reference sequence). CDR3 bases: TGTGCCTGGAGTGTACTTGACTCTGGGGCCAACGTCCTGACTTTC. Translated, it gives CAWSVLDSGANVLTF.

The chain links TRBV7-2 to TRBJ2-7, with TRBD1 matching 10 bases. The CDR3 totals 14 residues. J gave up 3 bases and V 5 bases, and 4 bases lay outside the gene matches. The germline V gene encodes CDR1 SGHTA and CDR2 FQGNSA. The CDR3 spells CASSPRDRGYEQYF. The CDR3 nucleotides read TGTGCCAGCAGCCCAAGGGACAGGGGCTACGAGCAGTACTTC.

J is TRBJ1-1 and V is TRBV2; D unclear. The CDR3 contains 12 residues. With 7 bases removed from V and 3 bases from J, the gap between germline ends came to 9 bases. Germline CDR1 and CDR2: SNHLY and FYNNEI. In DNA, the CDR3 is TGTGCCAGCACGGCAGATTACACTGAAGCTTTCTTT. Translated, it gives CASTADYTEAFF.

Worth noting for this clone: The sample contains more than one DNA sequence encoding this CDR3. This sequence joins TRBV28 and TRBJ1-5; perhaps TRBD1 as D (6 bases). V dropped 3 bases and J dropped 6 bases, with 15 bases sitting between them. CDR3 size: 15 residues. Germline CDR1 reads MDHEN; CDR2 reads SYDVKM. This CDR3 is CASSLGQGFRQPQHF. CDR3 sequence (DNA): TGTGCCAGCAGTTTGGGTCAGGGGTTTCGTCAGCCCCAGCATTTT. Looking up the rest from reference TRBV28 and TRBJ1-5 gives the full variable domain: DVKVTQSSRYLVKRTGEKVFLECVQDMDHENMFWYRQDPGLGLRLIYFSYDVKMKEKGDIPEGYSVSREKKERFSLILESASTNQTSMYLCASSLGQGFRQPQHFGDGTRLSIL.

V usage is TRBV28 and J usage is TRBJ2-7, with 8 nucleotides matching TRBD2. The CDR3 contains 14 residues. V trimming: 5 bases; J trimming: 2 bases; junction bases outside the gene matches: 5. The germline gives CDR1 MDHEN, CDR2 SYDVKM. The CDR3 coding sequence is TGTGCCAGCAGTCTGACTAGCGTAACCTACGAGCAGTACTTC. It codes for CASSLTSVTYEQYF. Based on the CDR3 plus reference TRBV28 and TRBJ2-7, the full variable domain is DVKVTQSSRYLVKRTGEKVFLECVQDMDHENMFWYRQDPGLGLRLIYFSYDVKMKEKGDIPEGYSVSREKKERFSLILESASTNQTSMYLCASSLTSVTYEQYFGPGTRLTVT.

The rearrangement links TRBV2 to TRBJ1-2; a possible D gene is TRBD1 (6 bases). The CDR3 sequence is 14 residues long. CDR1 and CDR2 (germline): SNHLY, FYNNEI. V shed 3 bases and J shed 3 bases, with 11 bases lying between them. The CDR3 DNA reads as TGTGCCAGCAGTGAGGTCGGGGGCGACTATGGCTACACCTTC. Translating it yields CASSEVGGDYGYTF.

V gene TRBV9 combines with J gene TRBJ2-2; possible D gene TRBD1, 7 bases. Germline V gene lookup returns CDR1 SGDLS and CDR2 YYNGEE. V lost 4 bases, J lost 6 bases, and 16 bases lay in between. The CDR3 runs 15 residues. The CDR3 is CASSPPDREAGELFF. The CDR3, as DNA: TGTGCCAGCAGCCCTCCCGACAGGGAGGCCGGGGAGCTGTTTTTT.

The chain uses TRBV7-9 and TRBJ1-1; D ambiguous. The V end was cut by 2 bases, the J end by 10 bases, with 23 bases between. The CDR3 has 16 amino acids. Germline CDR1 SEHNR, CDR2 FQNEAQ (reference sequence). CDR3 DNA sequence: TGTGCCAGCAGCTTATTAGAGGGCATGGGGATCCCGGGAGCTTTCTTT. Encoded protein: CASSLLEGMGIPGAFF.

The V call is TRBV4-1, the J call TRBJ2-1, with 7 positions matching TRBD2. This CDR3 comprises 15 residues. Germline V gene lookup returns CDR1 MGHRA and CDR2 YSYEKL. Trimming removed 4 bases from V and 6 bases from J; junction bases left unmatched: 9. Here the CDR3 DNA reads TGCGCCAGCAGCCCCTACGGGGGGACGAGCAATGAGCAGTTCTTC. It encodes CASSPYGGTSNEQFF.

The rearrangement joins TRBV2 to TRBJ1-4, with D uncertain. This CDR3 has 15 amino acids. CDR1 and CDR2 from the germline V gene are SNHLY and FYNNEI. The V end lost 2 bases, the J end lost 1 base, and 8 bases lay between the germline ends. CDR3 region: CASSENGLTNEKLFF. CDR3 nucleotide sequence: TGTGCCAGCAGTGAAAATGGTTTAACTAATGAAAAACTGTTTTTT.

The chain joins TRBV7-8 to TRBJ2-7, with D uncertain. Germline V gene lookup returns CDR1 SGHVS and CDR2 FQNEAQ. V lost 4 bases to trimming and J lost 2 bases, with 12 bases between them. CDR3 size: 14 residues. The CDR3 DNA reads TGTGCCAGCAGCTCCGGGCTGGGGACCTACGAGCAGTACTTC. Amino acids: CASSSGLGTYEQYF.

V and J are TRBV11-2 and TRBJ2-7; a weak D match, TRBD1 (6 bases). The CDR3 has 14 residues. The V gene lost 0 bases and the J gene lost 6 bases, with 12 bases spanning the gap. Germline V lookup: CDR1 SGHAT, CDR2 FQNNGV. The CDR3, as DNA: TGTGCCAGCAGCTTAGAACAGGGTAGCGTCGAGCAGTACTTC. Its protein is CASSLEQGSVEQYF. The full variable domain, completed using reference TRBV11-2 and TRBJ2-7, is EAGVAQSPRYKIIEKRQSVAFWCNPISGHATLYWYQQILGQGPKLLIQFQNNGVVDDSQLPKDRFSAERLKGVDSTLKIQPAKLEDSAVYLCASSLEQGSVEQYFGPGTRLTVT.

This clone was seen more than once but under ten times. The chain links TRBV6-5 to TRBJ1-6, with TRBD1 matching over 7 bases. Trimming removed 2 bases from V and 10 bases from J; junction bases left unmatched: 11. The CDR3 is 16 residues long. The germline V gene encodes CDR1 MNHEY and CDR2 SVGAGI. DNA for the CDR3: TGTGCCAGCAGTTACATCCGGACGGGACAGACATCACCCCTCCACTTT. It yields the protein CASSYIRTGQTSPLHF.

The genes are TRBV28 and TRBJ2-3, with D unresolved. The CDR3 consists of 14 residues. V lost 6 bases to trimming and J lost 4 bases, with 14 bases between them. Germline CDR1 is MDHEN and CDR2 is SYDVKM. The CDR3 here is CASSRLVGADTQYF. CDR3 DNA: TGTGCCAGCAGCCGGTTAGTGGGCGCAGATACGCAGTATTTT.

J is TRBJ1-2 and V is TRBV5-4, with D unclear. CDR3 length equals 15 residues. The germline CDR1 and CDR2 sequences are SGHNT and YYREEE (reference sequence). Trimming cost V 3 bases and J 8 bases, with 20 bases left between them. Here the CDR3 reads CASSSRAAGPEGYTF. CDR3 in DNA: TGTGCCAGCAGCTCGAGAGCGGCAGGCCCTGAGGGCTACACCTTC.

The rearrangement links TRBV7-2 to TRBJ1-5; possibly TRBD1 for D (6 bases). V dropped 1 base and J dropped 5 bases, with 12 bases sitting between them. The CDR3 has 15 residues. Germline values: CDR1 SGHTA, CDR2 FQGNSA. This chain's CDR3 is CASSLGGGGHQPQHF. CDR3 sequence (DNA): TGTGCCAGCAGCTTAGGCGGTGGGGGGCATCAGCCCCAGCATTTT.

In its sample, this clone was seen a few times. CDR3 region: CASSHNLAQETQYF. The CDR3 DNA reads as TGCGCCAGCAGCCATAACCTGGCCCAAGAGACCCAGTACTTC. The chain is built from TRBV5-1 and TRBJ2-5; D is uncertain. The CDR3 sequence is 14 residues long. The V gene's germline CDR1 is SGHRS and CDR2 YFSETQ. V was clipped by 4 bases and J by 1 base, with 11 bases between them.